Below, 16 T cell receptor beta chains from the same sample are listed, as sequenced in a study of CD8+CD57+ T cells in acquired aplastic anemia. Profiling that covered TCR beta VDJ and CDR3 relied on genomic DNA as its template. TCRdb redid the calling of the reads with MiXCR, one entry per CDR3 protein. The top ten clones hold roughly 15% of a sample with roughly 190,000 distinct CDR3 sequences, roughly half of them seen once. Sequencing input: sorted CD4+, CD8+, or CD8+CD57+ T cells (not recorded which) from PBMCs. These TCRs come from a human donor in good health, serving as a control.

For this clonotype: An end of the junction differs from the germline gene, which may be a read error. The chain uses TRBV6-5 and TRBJ2-7, with a weak D call TRBD2 (7 bases). The germline gives CDR1 MNHEY, CDR2 SVGAGI. The CDR3 is 15 residues long. In DNA, the CDR3 is TGTGCCAGCAGTTACTCGGGGGGGGGCTCCTACGAGCAGACCTTC. This encodes CASSYSGGGSYEQTF.

The chain has TRBV15 and TRBJ2-5; D gene uncertain. The V gene lost 10 bases and the J gene lost 3 bases, with 18 bases spanning the gap. This CDR3 spans 14 amino acids. Germline V gene sequence: CDR1 LNHNV, CDR2 YYDKDF (reference sequence). CDR3 sequence: CASSFRSRKETQYF. CDR3 DNA sequence: TGTGCCAGCAGTTTTAGGAGCAGGAAAGAGACCCAGTACTTC.

The chain joins TRBV2 to TRBJ2-7, with TRBD2 matching over 7 bases. Looked up from germline, CDR1 is SNHLY and CDR2 is FYNNEI. The CDR3 loop spans 14 amino acids. V gave up 4 bases and J gave up 4 bases; unmatched junction bases: 7. The CDR3 region has the DNA TGTGCCAGCAGTGCTATGGGGGGGGGATACGAGCAGTACTTC. It translates to CASSAMGGGYEQYF.

This clonotype came up once. The chain recombines TRBV20-1 with TRBJ2-5; 14 bases map to TRBD2. V shed 6 bases and J 6 bases; nucleotides not matched to a gene: 6. CDR3 length: 14 amino acids. Germline assignment: CDR1 DFQATT and CDR2 SNEGSKA (reference sequence). This chain's CDR3 is CSARLAGGLKTQYF. CDR3 in DNA: TGCAGTGCAAGACTAGCGGGGGGGCTGAAGACCCAGTACTTC.

The chain uses TRBV5-4 and TRBJ2-3; 7 bases match TRBD1. Germline-derived CDR1 and CDR2 are SGHNT and YYREEE (reference sequence). The CDR3 is made up of 15 amino acids. V shed 3 bases and J 2 bases; nucleotides not matched to a gene: 6. This chain's CDR3 is CASSSNRGSTDTQYF. The CDR3 nucleotides read TGTGCCAGCAGCTCCAACAGGGGCTCCACAGATACGCAGTATTTT.

The CDR3 bases are TGTGCCAGCAGCTTAGGGACAGGGCTTGGCACCGGGGAGCTGTTTTTT. The encoded protein is CASSLGTGLGTGELFF. The rearrangement uses TRBV7-9 and TRBJ2-2; 8 positions agree with TRBD1. The CDR3 spans 16 residues. With 1 base clipped from V and 4 bases from J, the junction kept 5 bases outside the gene matches. Germline V lookup: CDR1 SEHNR, CDR2 FQNEAQ (reference sequence).

This rearrangement joins TRBV2 to TRBJ1-5; D gene uncertain. Trimming shortened V by 4 bases and J by 3 bases, and 4 bases separated the two germline ends. The CDR3 has 12 residues. Germline CDR1 reads SNHLY; CDR2 reads FYNNEI. CDR3 sequence (DNA): TGTGCCAGCAGTGCGGACAATCAGCCCCAGCATTTT. Its protein product is CASSADNQPQHF.

This clonotype was seen many times. V gene TRBV6-1 combines with J gene TRBJ1-2; 7 bases line up with TRBD1. Looked up from germline, CDR1 is MNHNS and CDR2 is SASEGT. The CDR3 is 15 residues long. With V trimmed by 7 bases and J by 2 bases, 10 bases remained unmatched. The CDR3 here is CASIPDAGGNYGYTF. CDR3 nucleotide sequence: TGTGCCAGCATTCCTGACGCAGGGGGAAACTATGGCTACACCTTC.

Regarding this clonotype: One end of the junction fails to match germline, which may point to a read error. The gene calls are TRBV5-1 and TRBJ1-1; no reliable D call. CDR3 size: 13 residues. Looked up from germline, CDR1 is SGHRS and CDR2 is YFSETQ. As DNA, the CDR3 is TGCGCCAGCAGCTTGCGAGGGAACACTGAAGCTCTCTTT. It encodes CASSLRGNTEALF.

The J gene is TRBJ2-6, the V gene TRBV7-2; D is uncertain. V lost 4 bases and J 0 bases, leaving 13 bases between the germline ends. CDR1 is SGHTA and CDR2 is FQGNSA in the germline V gene. CDR3 length: 17 amino acids. The CDR3 protein is CASSSVYSSSGANVLTF. Written as DNA, the CDR3 is TGTGCCAGCAGCTCCGTTTATTCTAGCTCTGGGGCCAACGTCCTGACTTTC.

Remarks on this clonotype: The junction departs from germline at one end; a sequencing error may be responsible. V usage is TRBV10-1 and J usage is TRBJ2-7; the D gene is possibly TRBD2 (6 bases). The CDR3 sequence is 15 residues long. CDR1 is WNHNN and CDR2 is SYGVQD in the germline V gene (reference sequence). CDR3 amino acids: CAISEAGDSIYEQYF. CDR3 DNA sequence: TGTGCCATCAGTGAGGCTGGGGACTCCATCTACGAGCAGTACTTC.

The table lists this clonotype with many counts. This chain links TRBV10-2 with TRBJ2-5; D is perhaps TRBD2 (5 bases). Germline V gene lookup returns CDR1 WSHSY and CDR2 SAAADI. This CDR3 is 15 amino acids long. The V gene lost 3 bases and the J gene lost 8 bases, with 19 bases spanning the gap. The CDR3 protein is CASSDPLGGGPTQYF. The CDR3 DNA reads as TGCGCCAGCAGTGACCCCCTCGGAGGTGGGCCTACCCAGTACTTC.

This clonotype was counted between two and nine times. The chain combines TRBV25-1 with TRBJ2-3; D unclear. The CDR3 spans 13 residues. The V end was cut by 11 bases, the J end by 3 bases, with 15 bases between. Germline V gives CDR1 MGHDK, CDR2 SYGVNS. The CDR3 spells CAATLPLTDTQYF. DNA of the CDR3: TGTGCCGCCACCCTCCCACTGACAGATACGCAGTATTTT. Using reference TRBV25-1 and TRBJ2-3 for the parts outside the CDR3, the full variable domain is EADIYQTPRYLVIGTGKKITLECSQTMGHDKMYWYQQDPGMELHLIHYSYGVNSTEKGDLSSESTVSRIRTEHFPLTLESARPSHTSQYLCAATLPLTDTQYFGPGTRLTVL.

The V gene is TRBV20-1, the J gene TRBJ1-6, with D possibly matching TRBD1 (6 bases). There are 13 residues in the CDR3. V lost 1 base and J 8 bases, leaving 9 bases between the germline ends. Germline CDR1 and CDR2: DFQATT and SNEGSKA (reference sequence). CDR3 DNA sequence: TGCAGTGCTAGAGTAGCAGGGGATTCACCCCTCCACTTT. It yields the protein CSARVAGDSPLHF.

The chain recombines TRBV10-3 with TRBJ1-2; D ambiguous. Germline V gene data show CDR1 as ENHRY and CDR2 as SYGVKD. Trimming took off 0 bases at V and 11 bases at J, with 10 bases between the two ends. CDR3 length equals 12 residues. The CDR3 bases are TGTGCCATCAGTGAGTCGACGTGGAGGTACACCTTC. This encodes CAISESTWRYTF.

This clonotype showed up many times. The CDR3: CASSPQGIPYEQYF. In nucleotides, the CDR3 is TGTGCCAGCTCACCACAGGGGATCCCCTACGAGCAGTACTTC. The chain joins TRBV18 to TRBJ2-7; perhaps TRBD1 as D (5 bases). CDR3 size: 14 residues. Germline V gene lookup returns CDR1 KGHSH and CDR2 LQKENI. Trimming removed 1 base from V and 2 bases from J, with 9 bases in between.